This TCR beta chain was recorded in a study of T cell responses to AZD1222 COVID-19 vaccine. The sample holds one count of this clone. What it recognizes is unknown. The study's findings and limits: Only a handful of individuals given AZD1222 were seropositive at baseline. There were mostly white British donors and more females than males, and clonal diversity was possibly underestimated.

The table came from immunoSEQ multiplex PCR; TCRdb's copy has only in-frame clones and leaves some out. The data contain around 110,000 clones, approximately 85% of them singletons. The sequencing used peripheral blood, collected on day 0 of MenACWY control vaccination. This clonotype originated in an adult in good health.

CDR3 residues: CASSLSVRDDYGYTF. For the CDR3, the DNA is TGTGCCAGCAGCTTATCAGTCCGGGACGACTATGGCTACACCTTC. The chain employs TRBV11-2 and TRBJ1-2, with a possible D match to TRBD1 (5 bases). Germline assignment: CDR1 SGHAT and CDR2 FQNNGV. This CDR3 region has 15 residues. The V gene lost 2 bases and the J gene lost 3 bases, with 13 bases spanning the gap. Based on the CDR3 plus reference TRBV11-2 and TRBJ1-2, the full variable domain is EAGVAQSPRYKIIEKRQSVAFWCNPISGHATLYWYQQILGQGPKLLIQFQNNGVVDDSQLPKDRFSAERLKGVDSTLKIQPAKLEDSAVYLCASSLSVRDDYGYTFGSGTRLTVV.